This passage covers 15 T cell receptor beta chains from one sample sequenced in a study of blood T cell repertoires in COVID-19. Measured with immunoSEQ multiplex PCR; TCRdb has only the in-frame clones, and not every one. The sample lists roughly 37,000 clones, around 80% occurring once. Sample: peripheral blood. All receptors derive from a man in his 60s with acute or convalescent COVID-19.

This chain uses TRBV27 with TRBJ1-2; 9 bases match TRBD1. The V gene's germline CDR1 is MNHEY and CDR2 SMNVEV (reference sequence). Losses at the gene ends were 5 bases for V and 13 bases for J; bases not matched to a gene: 11. This CDR3 comprises 13 residues. The DNA of the CDR3 is TGTGCCAGCAGTAAGCAAGACAGGGGGTCCCGCACCTTC. Translating it yields CASSKQDRGSRTF.

J is TRBJ1-2 and V is TRBV6-5, with 9 bases fitting TRBD1. V trimming: 6 bases; J trimming: 6 bases; junction bases outside the gene matches: 8. The CDR3 consists of 14 residues. Germline V gene data show CDR1 as MNHEY and CDR2 as SVGAGI. The CDR3 nucleotides read TGTGCCAGCAGGGGGGATTGGGACAGGGATGGCTACACCTTC. Protein sequence: CASRGDWDRDGYTF.

The genes are TRBV27 and TRBJ2-7; D is ambiguous. The germline gives CDR1 MNHEY, CDR2 SMNVEV (reference sequence). The CDR3 covers 14 residues. V was clipped by 1 base and J by 0 bases, with 7 bases between them. The CDR3 spells CASSLFADSYEQYF. In DNA form, the CDR3 reads TGTGCCAGCAGTTTATTTGCAGACTCCTACGAGCAGTACTTC.

V usage is TRBV9 and J usage is TRBJ1-1, with TRBD1 matching over 8 bases. The germline V gene encodes CDR1 SGDLS and CDR2 YYNGEE. CDR3 size: 14 residues. Losses at the gene ends were 4 bases for V and 7 bases for J; bases not matched to a gene: 9. The CDR3 coding sequence is TGTGCCAGCAGCCCCTGGACAGGGAAGGGTGAAGCTTTCTTT. Translating it yields CASSPWTGKGEAFF.

CDR3 sequence reads: CASSESDEQYF. Here the CDR3 DNA reads TGTGCCAGCAGCGAGAGTGACGAGCAGTACTTC. This rearrangement joins TRBV12-3 or TRBV12-4 to TRBJ2-7, with D unresolved. This CDR3 contains 11 residues. V was shortened by 6 bases and J by 5 bases, with 8 bases between the two germline ends.

The chain recombines TRBV10-3 with TRBJ2-1, with 10 nucleotides matching TRBD1. Germline CDR1 and CDR2: ENHRY and SYGVKD. The CDR3 loop spans 14 amino acids. Losses at the gene ends were 10 bases for V and 4 bases for J; bases not matched to a gene: 7. The CDR3 spells CATGGQGDYNEQFF. DNA of the CDR3: TGTGCCACCGGAGGACAGGGGGATTACAATGAGCAGTTCTTC.

The chain uses TRBV25-1 and TRBJ2-1, with TRBD2 matching over 7 bases. Germline values: CDR1 MGHDK, CDR2 SYGVNS. After removal of 6 bases from V and 6 bases from J, the junction contained 5 bases not matched to a gene. CDR3 length equals 13 residues. CDR3 amino acids: CASRTSPSNEQFF. The CDR3 coding sequence is TGTGCCAGCAGGACTAGCCCGAGCAATGAGCAGTTCTTC.

The rearrangement joins TRBV7-9 to TRBJ2-7, with 9 bases that match TRBD2. Trimming removed 4 bases from V and 3 bases from J; junction bases left unmatched: 7. The CDR3 sequence is 15 residues long. Per the germline V gene, CDR1 is SEHNR and CDR2 is FQNEAQ (reference sequence). Here the CDR3 DNA reads TGTGCCAGCAGCTCAGCAGCGGGAGGTCTCTACGAGCAGTACTTC. Translating it yields CASSSAAGGLYEQYF.

This clone was detected once. This chain connects TRBV7-2 to TRBJ2-2, with D possibly TRBD2 on 5 matching bases. The germline V and J ends were trimmed by 0 bases and 5 bases, with 16 bases remaining between them. This CDR3 has 17 amino acids. Germline V lookup: CDR1 SGHTA, CDR2 FQGNSA. DNA of the CDR3: TGTGCCAGCAGCTTAGCTGGCCCCCGAAGGAGGACCGGGGAGCTGTTTTTT. It encodes CASSLAGPRRRTGELFF. The full variable domain, in which reference TRBV7-2 and TRBJ2-2 provide the parts outside the CDR3, is GAGVSQSPSNKVTEKGKDVELRCDPISGHTALYWYRQSLGQGLEFLIYFQGNSAPDKSGLPSDRFSAERTGGSVSTLTIQRTQQEDSAVYLCASSLAGPRRRTGELFFGEGSRLTVL.

V is TRBV6-4 and J is TRBJ2-1, with 10 bases matching TRBD1. In germline, CDR1 is MRHNA, CDR2 SNTAGT. The V segment lost 5 bases and the J segment 4 bases; nucleotides outside the gene matches: 8. The CDR3 totals 16 residues. CDR3 amino acids: CASSPVDRGRYNEQFF. The CDR3 region has the DNA TGTGCCAGCAGTCCCGTGGACAGGGGGAGGTACAATGAGCAGTTCTTC.

The V gene is TRBV4-1, the J gene TRBJ2-7, with 7 bases matching TRBD2. Germline CDR1 is MGHRA and CDR2 is YSYEKL. With 1 base clipped from V and 1 base from J, the junction kept 4 bases outside the gene matches. The CDR3 loop spans 15 amino acids. The CDR3 DNA is TGCGCCAGCAGCCAAGGCGGCGGGAGTTCCTACGAGCAGTACTTC. As protein: CASSQGGGSSYEQYF.

The rearrangement joins TRBV27 to TRBJ2-3, with 9 positions matching TRBD1. V gave up 4 bases and J gave up 2 bases; unmatched junction bases: 16. The CDR3 consists of 19 residues. Germline values: CDR1 MNHEY, CDR2 SMNVEV (reference sequence). CDR3 protein: CASSYQGQGIGALTDTQYF. The CDR3, as DNA: TGTGCCAGCAGTTACCAGGGACAGGGAATAGGGGCCCTCACAGATACGCAGTATTTT.

The rearrangement links TRBV5-1 to TRBJ2-5, with 7 positions matching TRBD2. CDR1 and CDR2 from the germline V gene are SGHRS and YFSETQ. The J segment lost 1 base and the V segment lost 0 bases, leaving 6 bases of the junction unmatched. CDR3 length: 16 residues. The CDR3 region is CASSLGEGPLQETQYF. CDR3 in DNA: TGCGCCAGCAGCTTGGGGGAGGGACCGCTCCAAGAGACCCAGTACTTC.

This rearrangement joins TRBV12-3 or TRBV12-4 to TRBJ2-5; 10 bases agree with TRBD1. The CDR3 spans 13 residues. V was clipped by 6 bases and J by 4 bases; unmatched bases: 2. Here the CDR3 DNA reads TGTGCCAGCAGACGGACAGGGGGAGAGACCCAGTACTTC. Residues: CASRRTGGETQYF.

The rearrangement links TRBV10-2 to TRBJ2-5; D gene ambiguous. V lost 7 bases to trimming and J lost 1 base, with 10 bases between them. Germline CDR1 WSHSY, CDR2 SAAADI. The length of the CDR3 is 13 residues. CDR3 DNA sequence: TGCGCCAGCACCCGCCAGGTCCAAGAGACCCAGTACTTC. Protein product: CASTRQVQETQYF.